These 13 T cell receptor beta chains share one sample of origin, sequenced in a study of response to subunit inactivated influenza vaccine. TCRdb reprocessed the RT-PCR reads with MiXCR, giving one entry per CDR3 protein. This sample has over 750,000 distinct CDR3 sequences, with 21% found just once. The sample in question was PBMCs from blood, obtained 5 days after vaccination. Receptors were obtained from a man aged 50 to 59 who received an inactivated influenza vaccine.

The V and J genes are TRBV14 and TRBJ2-1, with D possibly being TRBD1 (6 bases). The germline V gene encodes CDR1 SGHDN and CDR2 FVKESK. With 4 bases removed from V and 2 bases from J, the gap between germline ends came to 15 bases. This CDR3 is built from 16 residues. The CDR3 here is CASSRWRTETYNEQFF. CDR3 DNA sequence: TGTGCCAGCAGCCGTTGGCGGACAGAAACCTACAATGAGCAGTTCTTC.

The chain carries TRBV6-4 and TRBJ2-4; 14 bases match TRBD2. The ends lost 6 bases at V and 0 bases at J; junction bases unmatched: 10. The germline V gene has CDR1 MRHNA and CDR2 SNTAGT. CDR3 length: 19 amino acids. The CDR3 sequence: CASSRLGTSGSLAKNIQYF. CDR3 nucleotides: TGTGCCAGCAGCCGACTCGGGACTAGCGGGAGCTTAGCCAAAAACATTCAGTACTTC.

The J gene is TRBJ2-7, the V gene TRBV14; D remains unclear. Germline assignment: CDR1 SGHDN and CDR2 FVKESK. V dropped 3 bases and J dropped 3 bases, with 12 bases sitting between them. The CDR3 totals 14 residues. CDR3 region: CASSHVGNDYEQYF. The CDR3 nucleotides are TGTGCCAGCAGCCATGTAGGGAACGACTACGAGCAGTACTTC.

This rearrangement joins TRBV4-1 to TRBJ1-1; 11 bases map to TRBD1. The V gene's germline CDR1 is MGHRA and CDR2 YSYEKL. This CDR3 is 15 amino acids long. After removal of 4 bases from V and 6 bases from J, the junction contained 7 bases not matched to a gene. CDR3 residues: CASSLEDRGRSEAFF. The CDR3 DNA is TGCGCCAGCAGCCTCGAGGACAGGGGGCGATCTGAAGCTTTCTTT.

The table lists this clonotype with many counts. V is TRBV6-2 or TRBV6-3 and J is TRBJ2-7; 9 bases line up with TRBD1. Trimming cost V 8 bases and J 3 bases; bases outside gene matches: 11. CDR3 length: 15 amino acids. Looked up from germline, CDR1 is MNHEY and CDR2 is SVGEGT. The CDR3 sequence: CASHPGGTGYYEQYF. The CDR3 coding sequence is TGTGCCAGCCATCCAGGCGGGACAGGGTACTACGAGCAGTACTTC.

A remark on this clonotype: The junction differs from germline at one of its ends, possibly a read error. This sequence joins TRBV20-1 and TRBJ2-2, with 12 bases that match TRBD2. Germline V gene lookup returns CDR1 DFQATT and CDR2 SNEGSKA (reference sequence). The CDR3 loop spans 16 amino acids. CDR3 in DNA: TGCTGTGCCCAGGGACTAGCGGGCCAGAACACCGGGGAGCTGTTTTTT. Protein: CCAQGLAGQNTGELFF.

This chain joins TRBV3-1 and TRBJ2-7, with D possibly being TRBD2 (5 bases). CDR1 LGHDT and CDR2 YNNKEL come from the germline V gene (reference sequence). V lost 0 bases, J lost 2 bases, and 14 bases lay in between. The length of the CDR3 is 16 residues. CDR3 sequence: CASSQDLSGLPYEQYF. CDR3 sequence (DNA): TGTGCCAGCAGCCAAGATCTGTCGGGGTTGCCCTACGAGCAGTACTTC.

The chain recombines TRBV7-2 with TRBJ1-5; tentatively, D is TRBD1 (5 bases). The V end was cut by 7 bases, the J end by 4 bases, with 11 bases between. Germline V gene sequence: CDR1 SGHTA, CDR2 FQGNSA. This CDR3 region has 13 residues. DNA of the CDR3: TGTGCCAGCAACCAACAGGAGAATCAGCCCCAGCATTTT. This encodes CASNQQENQPQHF.

A few counts support this clonotype. The gene calls are TRBV24-1 and TRBJ2-3; D perhaps matches TRBD1 (7 bases). There are 14 residues in the CDR3. Germline V gives CDR1 KGHDR, CDR2 SFDVKD. V dropped 7 bases and J dropped 2 bases, with 12 bases sitting between them. As DNA, the CDR3 is TGTGCCACCAGGGAGGGGGCATACACAGATACGCAGTATTTT. It encodes CATREGAYTDTQYF.

This chain links TRBV7-2 with TRBJ2-7, with 10 nucleotides matching TRBD1. This CDR3 has 15 residues. Germline CDR1 reads SGHTA; CDR2 reads FQGNSA. V lost 5 bases and J lost 0; bases outside the gene matches: 4. The CDR3 reads CASSQGQGTSYEQYF. The CDR3 DNA reads TGTGCCAGCAGCCAGGGACAGGGGACCTCCTACGAGCAGTACTTC.

The CDR3 sequence: CSARATGAGNSPLHF. CDR3 sequence (DNA): TGCAGTGCTAGAGCCACGGGCGCCGGCAATTCACCCCTCCACTTT. The V call is TRBV20-1, the J call TRBJ1-6; D is unclear. CDR1 is DFQATT, CDR2 SNEGSKA, per germline (reference sequence). The CDR3 covers 15 residues. V lost 1 base, J lost 7 bases, and 14 bases lay in between.

This sequence joins TRBV29-1 and TRBJ2-3; D may be TRBD2 (6 bases). V was cut by 7 bases and J by 0 bases, with 11 bases left in between. The germline CDR1 and CDR2 sequences are SQVTM and ANQGSEA. CDR3 length equals 13 residues. The CDR3 DNA reads as TGCAGCGGCTGCAGCGGGAGCACAGATACGCAGTATTTT. Translation: CSGCSGSTDTQYF.

The CDR3 sequence is CSARAVSFTGELFF. In DNA form, the CDR3 reads TGCAGTGCTAGGGCAGTTAGCTTCACCGGGGAGCTGTTTTTT. The chain has TRBV20-1 and TRBJ2-2, with D unresolved. The V end was cut by 3 bases, the J end by 4 bases, with 12 bases between. The germline V gene encodes CDR1 DFQATT and CDR2 SNEGSKA (reference sequence). The CDR3 is 14 amino acids.